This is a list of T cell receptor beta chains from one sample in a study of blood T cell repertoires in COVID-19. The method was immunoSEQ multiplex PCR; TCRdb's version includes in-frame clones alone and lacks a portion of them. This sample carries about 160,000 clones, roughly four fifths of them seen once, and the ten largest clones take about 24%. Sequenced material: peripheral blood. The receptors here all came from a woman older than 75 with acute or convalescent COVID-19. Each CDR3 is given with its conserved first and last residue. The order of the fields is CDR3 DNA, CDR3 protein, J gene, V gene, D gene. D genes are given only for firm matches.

TGTGCCAGCAGCTTAACAGGTCTACCCCCGGAGACGCAGTATTTT CASSLTGLPPETQYF TRBJ2-3 TRBV11-2 .
TGTGCCATCAGTGAGTCAAGACGGGAGAACACTGAAGCTTTCTTT CAISESRRENTEAFF TRBJ1-1 TRBV10-3 .
TGCAGCGTTCTCCTGAGGGACACAGGCTACGAGCAGTACTTC CSVLLRDTGYEQYF TRBJ2-7 TRBV29-1 .
TGTGCCAGCAGTTACTGGGCTCAGGGGGATCTTACGGAGACCCAGTACTTC CASSYWAQGDLTETQYF TRBJ2-5 TRBV6-2/TRBV6-3 TRBD1
TGTGCCAGCAGTTACTTTAGGGGAGGAACTGAAGCTTTCTTT CASSYFRGGTEAFF TRBJ1-1 TRBV6-5 .
TGCGCCAGCAGCTTGGGGAGCATGAATTCACCCCTCCACTTT CASSLGSMNSPLHF TRBJ1-6 TRBV5-1 .
TGTGCCAGCAGCTTCAACAGGGAGCAGTTCTTC CASSFNREQFF TRBJ2-1 TRBV7-6 .
TGCAGCGTTGTAGCGGGCATTTACAATGAGCAGTTCTTC CSVVAGIYNEQFF TRBJ2-1 TRBV29-1 TRBD2
TGTGCCAGCAGCCAATACAGGGGGCGCCGGACTGAAGCTTTCTTT CASSQYRGRRTEAFF TRBJ1-1 TRBV3-1/TRBV3-2 TRBD1
TGTGCCAGCAGTCACGGCACAGCCTTGATTGGTGAAAAACTGTTTTTT CASSHGTALIGEKLFF TRBJ1-4 TRBV11-1 .
TGTGCCAGCAGCTCGCCGACAGGGGCGGTCTATGGCTACACCTTC CASSSPTGAVYGYTF TRBJ1-2 TRBV7-9 TRBD1
TGTGCCAGCAGCTTACTTAGGACAGATGGCTACACCTTC CASSLLRTDGYTF TRBJ1-2 TRBV5-6 .
TGTGCCAGCAGCTTAGTTGAGGGTGGCTACACCTTC CASSLVEGGYTF TRBJ1-2 TRBV7-2 .
TGTGCCAGCAGTCCTAGCGGGAGGGCCCTCAATGAGCAGTTCTTC CASSPSGRALNEQFF TRBJ2-1 TRBV2 TRBD2
TGTGCCAGCTCACCATTATTGACAGGGGGCCACGAGCAGTACTTC CASSPLLTGGHEQYF TRBJ2-7 TRBV18 TRBD1
TGTGCCATCAGTGAGGGTTCAGGGGTTCAGGTCTACGAGCAGTACTTC CAISEGSGVQVYEQYF TRBJ2-7 TRBV10-3 .
TGCGCCAGCAGCGAACAGGGTACTAACACTGAAGCTTTCTTT CASSEQGTNTEAFF TRBJ1-1 TRBV5-1 .
TGTGCCAGTAGTATAGCCCATTGGACAGGGGAAGCTAACTATGGCTACACCTTC CASSIAHWTGEANYGYTF TRBJ1-2 TRBV19 TRBD1
TGCGCCAGCAGCCCCAGGGAAGCAGTCTATGGCTACACCTTC CASSPREAVYGYTF TRBJ1-2 TRBV4-1 .
TGTGCCAGCAGTCCTCGGACAGGGAGCTCCTACGAGCAGTACTTC CASSPRTGSSYEQYF TRBJ2-7 TRBV28 TRBD1
TGTGCCAGCAGCTTCTTGAGCTCCTACGAGCAGTACTTC CASSFLSSYEQYF TRBJ2-7 TRBV5-4 .
TGTGCCAGCTCACCGTTAATGACAGGTCCCCATTCACCCCTCCACTTT CASSPLMTGPHSPLHF TRBJ1-6 TRBV18 .
TGTGCCAGCAGTTTATTGCCAGGCTATGGCTACACCTTC CASSLLPGYGYTF TRBJ1-2 TRBV12-3/TRBV12-4 .
TGTGCCAGCAGCCCCGGGACAAAAGGAGAAAAACTGTTTTTT CASSPGTKGEKLFF TRBJ1-4 TRBV7-2 .